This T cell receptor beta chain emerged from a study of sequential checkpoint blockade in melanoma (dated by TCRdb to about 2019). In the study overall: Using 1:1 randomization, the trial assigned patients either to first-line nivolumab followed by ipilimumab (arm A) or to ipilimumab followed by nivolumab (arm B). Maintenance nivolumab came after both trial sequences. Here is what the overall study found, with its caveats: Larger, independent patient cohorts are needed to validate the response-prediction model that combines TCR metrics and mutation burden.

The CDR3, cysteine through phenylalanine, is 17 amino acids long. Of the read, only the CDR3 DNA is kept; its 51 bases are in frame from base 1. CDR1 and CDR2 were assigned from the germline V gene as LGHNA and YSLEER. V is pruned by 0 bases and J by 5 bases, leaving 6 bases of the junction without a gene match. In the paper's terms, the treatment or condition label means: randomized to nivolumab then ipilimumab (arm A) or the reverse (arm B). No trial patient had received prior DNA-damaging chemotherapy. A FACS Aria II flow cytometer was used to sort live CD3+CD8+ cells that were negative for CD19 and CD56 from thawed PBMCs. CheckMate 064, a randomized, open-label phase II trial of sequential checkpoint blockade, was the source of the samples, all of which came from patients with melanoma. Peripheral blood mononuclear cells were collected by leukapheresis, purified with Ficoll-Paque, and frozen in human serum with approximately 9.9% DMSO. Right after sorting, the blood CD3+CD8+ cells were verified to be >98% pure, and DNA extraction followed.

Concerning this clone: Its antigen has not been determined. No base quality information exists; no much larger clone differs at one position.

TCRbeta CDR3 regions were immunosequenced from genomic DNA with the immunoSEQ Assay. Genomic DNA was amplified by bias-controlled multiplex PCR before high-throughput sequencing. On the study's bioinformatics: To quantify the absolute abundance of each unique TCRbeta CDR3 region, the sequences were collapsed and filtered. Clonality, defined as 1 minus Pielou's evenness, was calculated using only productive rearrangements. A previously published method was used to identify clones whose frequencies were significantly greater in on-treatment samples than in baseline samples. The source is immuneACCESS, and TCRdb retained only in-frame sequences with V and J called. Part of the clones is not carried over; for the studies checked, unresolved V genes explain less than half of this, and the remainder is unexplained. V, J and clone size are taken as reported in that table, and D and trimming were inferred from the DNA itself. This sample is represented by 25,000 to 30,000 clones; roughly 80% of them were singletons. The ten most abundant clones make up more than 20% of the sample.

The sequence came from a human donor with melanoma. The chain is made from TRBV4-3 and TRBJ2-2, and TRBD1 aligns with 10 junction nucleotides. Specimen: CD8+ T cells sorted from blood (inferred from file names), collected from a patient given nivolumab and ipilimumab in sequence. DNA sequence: TGCGCCAGCAGCCAAGATCAGGACAGGGGGATGACCGGGGAGCTGTTTTTT. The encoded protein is CASSQDQDRGMTGELFF.